These 6 T cell receptor beta chains originate from one sample sequenced in a study of CD8 T cells in ankylosing spondylitis. What these receptors recognize is not known. Whole-study results and caveats: It appeared that ankylosing spondylitis blood was characterized by a TCR beta motif of about 8 highly homologous variants.

TCRdb redid the calling of the 5' RACE reads with MiXCR, one entry per CDR3 protein. The sample records roughly 700,000 distinct CDR3 sequences, around 20% being singletons. Sequencing was done on a sample of blood, either unsorted or a sorted T cell fraction (not recorded which). These receptor sequences come from a male donor with ankylosing spondylitis.

This CDR3 is CSALSHVAEAFF. DNA of the CDR3: TGCAGTGCACTGAGTCATGTGGCTGAAGCTTTCTTT. This chain uses TRBV20-1 with TRBJ1-1, with D uncertain. The length of the CDR3 is 12 residues. V was trimmed by 6 bases and J by 6 bases, leaving 14 bases between them. Germline CDR1 and CDR2: DFQATT and SNEGSKA (reference sequence).

This clonotype was detected only a few times. The rearrangement joins TRBV12-3 or TRBV12-4 to TRBJ1-2, with unresolved D. This CDR3 has 13 residues. Trimming took 2 bases from V and 6 from J, leaving 10 bases between them. CDR3 loop: CASSLPGGDGYTF. CDR3 sequence (DNA): TGTGCCAGCAGTTTACCAGGTGGGGATGGCTACACCTTC.

This chain connects TRBV20-1 to TRBJ2-1; 8 bases align to TRBD2. CDR1 DFQATT and CDR2 SNEGSKA come from the germline V gene (reference sequence). This CDR3 has 14 residues. Unmatched junction bases numbered 8, after V lost 3 bases and J lost 7 bases. The CDR3 region has the DNA TGCAGTGCTAGGTCCGGACTAGCAAGGAATGAGCAGTTCTTC. It specifies CSARSGLARNEQFF.

This clonotype was counted once. The chain is built from TRBV7-8 and TRBJ1-3; a weak D match, TRBD1 (5 bases). This CDR3 contains 15 residues. V was shortened by 8 bases and J by 5 bases, with 19 bases between the two germline ends. Germline V gene lookup returns CDR1 SGHVS and CDR2 FQNEAQ. The chain's CDR3 is CASGPSGRGRNTIYF. The CDR3 bases are TGTGCCAGCGGACCCTCAGGGAGGGGTAGAAACACCATATATTTT.

In this sample, this clonotype turned up a few times. The chain joins TRBV6-2 or TRBV6-3 to TRBJ2-1; 10 bases map to TRBD2. Germline V gene sequence: CDR1 MNHEY, CDR2 SVGEGT. The CDR3 has 14 amino acids. Trimming cost V 2 bases and J 6 bases; bases outside gene matches: 1. The CDR3 bases are TGTGCCAGCAGTTACGTAGCGGGAGGCAATGAGCAGTTCTTC. This gives the protein CASSYVAGGNEQFF.

This clonotype was recorded a few times. This chain uses TRBV5-1 with TRBJ1-4; D ambiguous. V lost 2 bases, J lost 4 bases, and 6 bases lay in between. Germline V gene lookup returns CDR1 SGHRS and CDR2 YFSETQ. The CDR3 spans 13 residues. In DNA, the CDR3 is TGCGCCAGCAGCTTCGGGGTTAATGAAAAACTGTTTTTT. Its protein product is CASSFGVNEKLFF.